This T cell receptor beta chain was recovered during a study of response to subunit inactivated influenza vaccine. Broader study findings: The authors suggested that few new T cells are recruited per seasonal influenza vaccination.

Using its own MiXCR run on the RT-PCR reads, TCRdb lists one record per CDR3 protein. The sample lists under 200,000 distinct CDR3 sequences, more than 10% occurring once. This clonotype turned up a few times. Its antigen is unknown. Another study also made use of these data, one on T cells expressing NK-cell markers. That study reports: What made the TCR beta cDNA was 5'RACE template switching with UMIs.

The receptor comes from a man aged 45-60 years who received an inactivated influenza vaccine. The material was CD8+ T cells sorted from PBMCs, obtained approximately 12 days after vaccination.

The CDR3, as DNA: TGTGCCAGCAGCCTAAAGTGGAGCACAGATACGCAGTATTTT. Amino acid sequence: CASSLKWSTDTQYF. This rearrangement joins TRBV27 to TRBJ2-3; no clear D gene. The germline V gene encodes CDR1 MNHEY and CDR2 SMNVEV (reference sequence). The CDR3 runs to 14 residues. The V and J ends lost 6 bases and 0 bases respectively, with 10 bases between them.